The following is a TCR beta chain sequence with its context. Antigen: not known. Mismatch with germline at one junction end may stem from a read error. These data belong to a study of molecular identifiers for immune sequencing clone quantification. General observations from the study: Whereas naive cells kept under 1% of molecules in clones above 20 RNA copies, such clones held over 99% in effectors.

Listed TCR primers, together with previously described methods, were used for the bulk TCR libraries. A single record per CDR3 protein comes from TCRdb applying MiXCR to the PCR reads. Of approximately 97,000 distinct CDR3 sequences listed, about 35% are singletons. CDR1 is SGHRS and CDR2 is YFSETQ in the germline V gene. The CDR3 spans 15 residues. The genes are TRBV5-1 and TRBJ2-7; D might be TRBD2 (7 bases). This clonotype was obtained from a human donor in good health. Some libraries in this study had Jurkat cell RNA spiked in. The specimen was naive CD8+ T cells from blood, with Jurkat cell RNA spiked in. Stated subset: FACS-sorted CD8+CD4-CCR7+CD45RA+ naive T cells. In nucleotides, the CDR3 is TGCGCCAGCCGCTTGGAAGGGGGGGGGACCTACGAGCAGTACTTC. Amino acid sequence: CASRLEGGGTYEQYF. The full variable domain, in which reference TRBV5-1 and TRBJ2-7 provide the parts outside the CDR3, is KAGVTQTPRYLIKTRGQQVTLSCSPISGHRSVSWYQQTPGQGLQFLFEYFSETQRNKGNFPGRFSGRQFSNSRSEMNVSTLELGDSALYLCASRLEGGGTYEQYFGPGTRLTVT.